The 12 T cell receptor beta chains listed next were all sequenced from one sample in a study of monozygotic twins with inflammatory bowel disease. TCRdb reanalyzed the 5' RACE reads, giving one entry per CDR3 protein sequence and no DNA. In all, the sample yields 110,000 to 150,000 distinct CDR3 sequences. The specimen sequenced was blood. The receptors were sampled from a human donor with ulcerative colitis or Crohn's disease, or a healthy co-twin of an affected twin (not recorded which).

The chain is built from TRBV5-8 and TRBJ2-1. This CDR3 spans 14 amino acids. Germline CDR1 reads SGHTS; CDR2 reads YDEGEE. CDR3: CASSFRNLDNEQFF.

CDR3 amino acids: CASSPTRNTEAFF. This chain joins TRBV18 and TRBJ1-1. From germline, CDR1 is KGHSH and CDR2 LQKENI. The CDR3 has 13 amino acids.

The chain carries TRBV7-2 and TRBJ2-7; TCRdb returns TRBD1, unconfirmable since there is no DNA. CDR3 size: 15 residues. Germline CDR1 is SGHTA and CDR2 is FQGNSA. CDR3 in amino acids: CASRLGAGFWYEQYF. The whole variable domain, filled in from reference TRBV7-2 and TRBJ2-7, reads GAGVSQSPSNKVTEKGKDVELRCDPISGHTALYWYRQSLGQGLEFLIYFQGNSAPDKSGLPSDRFSAERTGGSVSTLTIQRTQQEDSAVYLCASRLGAGFWYEQYFGPGTRLTVT.

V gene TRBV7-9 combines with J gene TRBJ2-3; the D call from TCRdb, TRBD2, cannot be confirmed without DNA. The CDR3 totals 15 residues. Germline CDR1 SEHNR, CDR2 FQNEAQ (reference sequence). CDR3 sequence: CASSLAGEPSIAQYF.

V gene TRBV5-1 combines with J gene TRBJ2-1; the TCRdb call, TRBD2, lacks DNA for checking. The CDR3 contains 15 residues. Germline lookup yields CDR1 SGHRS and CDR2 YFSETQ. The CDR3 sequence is CASSTTSGNGNEQFF. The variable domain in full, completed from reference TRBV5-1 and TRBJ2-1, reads KAGVTQTPRYLIKTRGQQVTLSCSPISGHRSVSWYQQTPGQGLQFLFEYFSETQRNKGNFPGRFSGRQFSNSRSEMNVSTLELGDSALYLCASSTTSGNGNEQFFGPGTRLTVL.

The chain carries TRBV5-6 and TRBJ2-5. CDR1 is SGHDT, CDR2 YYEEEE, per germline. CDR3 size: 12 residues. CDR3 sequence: CASSLDGETQYF.

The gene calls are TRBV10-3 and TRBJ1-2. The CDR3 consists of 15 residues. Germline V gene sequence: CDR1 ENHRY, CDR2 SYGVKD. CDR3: CAILVTSQLDYGYTF.

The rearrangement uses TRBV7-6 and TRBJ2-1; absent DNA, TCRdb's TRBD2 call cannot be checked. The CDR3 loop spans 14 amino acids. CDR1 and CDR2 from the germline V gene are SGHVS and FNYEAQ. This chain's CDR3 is CASKAGDLLNEQFF.

The CDR3 loop reads CATSASGRGETQYF. The V and J genes are TRBV24-1 and TRBJ2-5; checking the TCRdb D call of TRBD2 is not possible without DNA. The CDR3 sequence is 14 residues long. In germline, CDR1 is KGHDR, CDR2 SFDVKD.

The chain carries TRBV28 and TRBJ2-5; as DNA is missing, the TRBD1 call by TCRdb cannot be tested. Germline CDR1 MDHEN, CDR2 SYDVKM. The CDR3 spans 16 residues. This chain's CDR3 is CASSPVGQALRETQYF.

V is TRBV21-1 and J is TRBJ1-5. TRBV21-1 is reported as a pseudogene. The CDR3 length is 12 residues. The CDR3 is CASSRANQPQHF.

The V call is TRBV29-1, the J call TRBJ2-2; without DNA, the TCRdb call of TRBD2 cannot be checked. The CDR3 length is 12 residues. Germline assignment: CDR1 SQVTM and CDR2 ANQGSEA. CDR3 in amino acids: CSVIRETGELFF.